Each of the 24 T cell receptor beta chains below was sequenced from the same sample in a study of shared clonotypes between healthy human individuals. Libraries were prepared by immunoSEQ multiplex PCR; TCRdb keeps only in-frame clonotypes and omits some of them. The sample includes some 2.1 million clones, 95% of them seen just once. Material for sequencing was naive CD4+ T cells sorted from blood. Subset of the sample: CD45RA+ positively selected. Every receptor here comes from a man aged 18 to 30 in good health.

The J gene is TRBJ2-7, the V gene TRBV5-4; D uncertain. Per germline, CDR1 SGHNT and CDR2 YYREEE (reference sequence). This CDR3 contains 12 residues. Trimming removed 4 bases from V and 4 bases from J, with 9 bases in between. As DNA, the CDR3 is TGTGCCAGCAGCGTAGACACGTACGAGCAGTACTTC. Translating gives CASSVDTYEQYF.

The chain uses TRBV5-1 and TRBJ2-2; D not certain. Germline V gene sequence: CDR1 SGHRS, CDR2 YFSETQ. This CDR3 contains 16 residues. The V and J ends lost 1 base and 0 bases respectively, with 10 bases between them. The CDR3, as DNA: TGCGCCAGCAGCTTGACCCCCCTCTCGAACACCGGGGAGCTGTTTTTT. Amino acid sequence: CASSLTPLSNTGELFF. Supplemented by reference TRBV5-1 and TRBJ2-2, the full variable domain reads KAGVTQTPRYLIKTRGQQVTLSCSPISGHRSVSWYQQTPGQGLQFLFEYFSETQRNKGNFPGRFSGRQFSNSRSEMNVSTLELGDSALYLCASSLTPLSNTGELFFGEGSRLTVL.

The chain recombines TRBV11-2 with TRBJ2-3; D not resolved. Germline V CDR1 and CDR2: SGHAT, FQNNGV. V was trimmed by 0 bases and J by 4 bases, leaving 11 bases between them. CDR3 size: 15 residues. The CDR3 region is CASSLDWGRPDTQYF. The CDR3 region has the DNA TGTGCCAGCAGCTTAGATTGGGGTAGGCCAGATACGCAGTATTTT.

The rearrangement links TRBV6-4 to TRBJ1-6; D remains ambiguous. This CDR3 is 14 amino acids long. V was trimmed by 6 bases and J by 9 bases, leaving 15 bases between them. The germline V gene encodes CDR1 MRHNA and CDR2 SNTAGT. The CDR3 here is CASSESPATSPLHF. As DNA, the CDR3 is TGTGCCAGCAGCGAGTCGCCGGCCACTTCACCCCTCCACTTT.

The chain uses TRBV7-6 and TRBJ1-6, with D maybe TRBD1 (5 bases). V lost 4 bases and J 7 bases, leaving 11 bases between the germline ends. Germline CDR1 and CDR2: SGHVS and FNYEAQ. This CDR3 is 14 amino acids long. The CDR3 DNA reads as TGTGCCAGCAGCTCGGGACTGGAAAATTCACCCCTCCACTTT. This sequence encodes CASSSGLENSPLHF.

This chain joins TRBV5-4 and TRBJ2-7, with 9 bases aligning to TRBD1. CDR1 and CDR2 from the germline V gene are SGHNT and YYREEE (reference sequence). The CDR3 contains 15 residues. Unmatched junction bases numbered 9, after V lost 4 bases and J lost 4 bases. CDR3 protein: CASSIAGTGIYEQYF. The DNA of the CDR3 is TGTGCCAGCAGCATTGCCGGGACAGGGATTTACGAGCAGTACTTC.

The chain couples TRBV9 to TRBJ2-4, with a tentative D call TRBD1 (5 bases). Germline assignment: CDR1 SGDLS and CDR2 YYNGEE. Trimming removed 6 bases at V and 6 bases at J, with 16 bases between. This CDR3 has 14 residues. The CDR3, as DNA: TGTGCCAGCACCCATGTAGGGGAAGGAAACATTCAGTACTTC. It codes for CASTHVGEGNIQYF.

The rearrangement links TRBV9 to TRBJ2-3, with 10 positions matching TRBD2. CDR1 SGDLS and CDR2 YYNGEE come from the germline V gene. The CDR3 runs to 16 residues. V lost 3 bases and J lost 1; bases outside the gene matches: 5. CDR3 protein: CASSARTSGRTDTQYF. CDR3 sequence (DNA): TGTGCCAGCAGCGCACGGACTAGCGGCCGCACAGATACGCAGTATTTT.

The chain carries TRBV14 and TRBJ2-5; 15 nucleotides line up with TRBD2. Looked up from germline, CDR1 is SGHDN and CDR2 is FVKESK. V was clipped by 0 bases and J by 4 bases; unmatched bases: 21. This CDR3 has 23 residues. CDR3 sequence: CASSQDRTSGRASAFRARETQYF. The CDR3 nucleotides read TGTGCCAGCAGCCAAGACCGGACTAGCGGGAGGGCGTCCGCCTTTCGGGCTAGAGAGACCCAGTACTTC.

The V gene is TRBV5-1, the J gene TRBJ1-1; D unresolved. This CDR3 comprises 14 residues. Trimming pared 0 bases from V and 1 base from J, leaving 7 bases between. Germline loops: CDR1 SGHRS, CDR2 YFSETQ. The DNA for the CDR3 is TGCGCCAGCAGCTTGGCTTGGGGGAACACTGAAGCTTTCTTT. Its protein is CASSLAWGNTEAFF.

The rearrangement links TRBV18 to TRBJ1-5; tentative D call: TRBD1 (5 bases). The CDR3 totals 15 residues. The V end lost 5 bases, the J end lost 0 bases, and 11 bases lay between the germline ends. Germline V gene lookup returns CDR1 KGHSH and CDR2 LQKENI. The CDR3 DNA is TGTGCCAGCTCAACGGGGGGGTCTAGCAATCAGCCCCAGCATTTT. It encodes CASSTGGSSNQPQHF.

This clone has only one observation. V usage is TRBV6-1 and J usage is TRBJ1-2, with D maybe TRBD1 (6 bases). Germline-derived CDR1 and CDR2 are MNHNS and SASEGT. The CDR3 length is 15 residues. V was clipped by 7 bases and J by 4 bases, with 19 bases between them. The CDR3 region has the DNA TGTGCCAGCACTCCTAACAGGGATCAGGCCTATGGCTACACCTTC. The encoded protein is CASTPNRDQAYGYTF.

In nucleotides, the CDR3 is TGTGCCGCCTCGCCCGGGTCTGGAAACACCATATATTTT. Translating gives CAASPGSGNTIYF. The chain couples TRBV10-3 to TRBJ1-3; D gene uncertain. Germline CDR1 ENHRY, CDR2 SYGVKD. V lost 11 bases, J lost 1 base, and 12 bases lay in between. The CDR3 is made up of 13 amino acids.

The CDR3: CASSTLGYSGANVLTF. In DNA, the CDR3 is TGTGCCAGTAGTACCTTAGGGTACTCTGGGGCCAACGTCCTGACTTTC. The chain couples TRBV19 to TRBJ2-6; D gene unclear. CDR1 is LNHDA and CDR2 is SQIVND in the germline V gene (reference sequence). With 4 bases removed from V and 0 bases from J, the gap between germline ends came to 10 bases. This CDR3 is built from 16 residues.

The chain recombines TRBV5-6 with TRBJ2-7; D may be TRBD1 (5 bases). V was pared by 0 bases and J by 0 bases, with 10 bases between. The CDR3 consists of 15 residues. The germline V gene encodes CDR1 SGHDT and CDR2 YYEEEE. The CDR3 spells CASSLGGSLSYEQYF. CDR3 DNA sequence: TGTGCCAGCAGCTTGGGGGGCAGCCTCTCCTACGAGCAGTACTTC.

The J gene is TRBJ2-3, the V gene TRBV6-5; D unresolved. Trimming cost V 5 bases and J 6 bases, with 15 bases left between them. CDR1 MNHEY and CDR2 SVGAGI come from the germline V gene. The CDR3 is 14 amino acids. The chain's CDR3 is CASSSPGRKDTQYF. In nucleotides, the CDR3 is TGTGCCAGCAGTAGTCCGGGTCGTAAGGATACGCAGTATTTT.

The chain recombines TRBV6-6 with TRBJ2-6; D remains unclear. The CDR3 contains 16 residues. Germline CDR1 reads MNHNY; CDR2 reads SVGAGI (reference sequence). V was clipped by 2 bases and J by 3 bases, with 11 bases between them. Here the CDR3 DNA reads TGTGCCAGCAGTTACAGGGTTTTTTTTGGGGCCAACGTCCTGACTTTC. Its translation: CASSYRVFFGANVLTF.

CDR3 DNA: TGTGCCAGCAGTTTCGGCAAAAGCCTCCAAGAGACCCAGTACTTC. This codes for CASSFGKSLQETQYF. The rearrangement uses TRBV28 and TRBJ2-5; D unclear. Germline values: CDR1 MDHEN, CDR2 SYDVKM. Trimming shortened V by 3 bases and J by 1 base, and 12 bases separated the two germline ends. This CDR3 has 15 residues. Supplemented by reference TRBV28 and TRBJ2-5, the full variable domain reads DVKVTQSSRYLVKRTGEKVFLECVQDMDHENMFWYRQDPGLGLRLIYFSYDVKMKEKGDIPEGYSVSREKKERFSLILESASTNQTSMYLCASSFGKSLQETQYFGPGTRLLVL.

The J gene is TRBJ1-2, the V gene TRBV4-2, with D tentatively TRBD1 (5 bases). Germline V CDR1 and CDR2: LGHNA, YNFKEQ. Trimming stripped 0 bases from V and 4 bases from J, with 24 bases between. This CDR3 has 19 amino acids. The CDR3 DNA sequence: TGTGCCAGCAGCCAAGAAACCCCCGCGTGGGGAGGGGAACTCTATGGCTACACCTTC. Protein: CASSQETPAWGGELYGYTF.

The count of this clone is one. This chain uses TRBV9 with TRBJ2-6; TRBD1 aligns across 7 bases. The CDR3 sequence is 18 residues long. Germline CDR1 reads SGDLS; CDR2 reads YYNGEE. Trimming took 0 bases from V and 0 from J; bases not matched to a gene: 6. The CDR3 region is CASSVADRSDSGANVLTF. The CDR3 DNA reads as TGTGCCAGCAGCGTAGCGGACAGGTCAGACTCTGGGGCCAACGTCCTGACTTTC.

The gene calls are TRBV19 and TRBJ2-3, with 9 bases aligning to TRBD2. With 6 bases clipped from V and 5 bases from J, the junction kept 9 bases outside the gene matches. The CDR3 loop spans 15 amino acids. From germline, CDR1 is LNHDA and CDR2 SQIVND (reference sequence). CDR3 sequence reads: CASSTLAGTRDTQYF. CDR3 bases: TGTGCCAGTAGCACACTAGCGGGCACGCGAGATACGCAGTATTTT.

The chain joins TRBV7-2 to TRBJ1-1, with unresolved D. Germline values: CDR1 SGHTA, CDR2 FQGNSA. Trimming stripped 5 bases from V and 2 bases from J, with 15 bases between. This CDR3 is 15 amino acids long. The chain's CDR3 is CASSPVGGVNTEAFF. The CDR3 nucleotides read TGTGCCAGCAGCCCGGTTGGTGGGGTTAACACTGAAGCTTTCTTT.

The chain couples TRBV30 to TRBJ2-1; D is unresolved. Germline-derived CDR1 and CDR2 are GTSNPN and SVGIG (reference sequence). This CDR3 has 12 amino acids. The V end lost 1 base, the J end lost 9 bases, and 10 bases lay between the germline ends. CDR3 nucleotides: TGTGCCTGGAGTGGCCTTCAAGGTGAGCAGTTCTTC. It encodes CAWSGLQGEQFF.

This clone was seen just once. V usage is TRBV6-5 and J usage is TRBJ2-1; D gene unclear. This CDR3 has 13 amino acids. Germline CDR1 reads MNHEY; CDR2 reads SVGAGI. The V and J ends lost 2 bases and 7 bases respectively, with 9 bases between them. This CDR3 is CASSYPKSNEQFF. DNA for the CDR3: TGTGCCAGCAGTTACCCTAAATCAAATGAGCAGTTCTTC.